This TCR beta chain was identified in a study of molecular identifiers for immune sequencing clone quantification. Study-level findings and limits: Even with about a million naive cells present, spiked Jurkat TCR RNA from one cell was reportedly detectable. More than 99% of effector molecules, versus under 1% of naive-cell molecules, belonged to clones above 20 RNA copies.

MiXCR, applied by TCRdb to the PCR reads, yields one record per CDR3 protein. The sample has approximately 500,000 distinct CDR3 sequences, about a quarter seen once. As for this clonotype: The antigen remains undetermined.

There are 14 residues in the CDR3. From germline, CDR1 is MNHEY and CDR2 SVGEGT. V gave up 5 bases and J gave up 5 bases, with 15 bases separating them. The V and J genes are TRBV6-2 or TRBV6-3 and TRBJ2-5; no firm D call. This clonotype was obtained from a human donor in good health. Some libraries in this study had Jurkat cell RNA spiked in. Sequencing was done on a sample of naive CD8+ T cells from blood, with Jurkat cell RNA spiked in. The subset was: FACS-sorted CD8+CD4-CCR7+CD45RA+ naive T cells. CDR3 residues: CASSPPDAVETQYF. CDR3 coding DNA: TGTGCCAGCAGTCCCCCGGACGCGGTCGAGACCCAGTACTTC.